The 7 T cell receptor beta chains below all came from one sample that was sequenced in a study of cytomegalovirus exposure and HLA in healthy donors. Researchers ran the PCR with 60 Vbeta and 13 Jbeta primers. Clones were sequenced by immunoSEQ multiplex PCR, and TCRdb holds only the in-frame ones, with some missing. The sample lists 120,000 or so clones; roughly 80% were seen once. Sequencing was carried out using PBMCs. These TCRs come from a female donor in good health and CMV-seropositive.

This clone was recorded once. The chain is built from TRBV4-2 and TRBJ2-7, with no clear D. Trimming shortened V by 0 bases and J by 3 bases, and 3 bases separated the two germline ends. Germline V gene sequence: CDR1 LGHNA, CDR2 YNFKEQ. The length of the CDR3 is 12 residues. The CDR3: CASSQDGYEQYF. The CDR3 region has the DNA TGTGCCAGCAGCCAAGACGGCTACGAGCAGTACTTC.

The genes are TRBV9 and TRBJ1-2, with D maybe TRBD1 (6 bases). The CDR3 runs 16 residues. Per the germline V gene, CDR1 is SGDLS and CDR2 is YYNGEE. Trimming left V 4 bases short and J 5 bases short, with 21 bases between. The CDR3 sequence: CASSPRAQGIVYGYTF. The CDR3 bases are TGTGCCAGCAGCCCTAGGGCCCAGGGGATAGTGTATGGCTACACCTTC. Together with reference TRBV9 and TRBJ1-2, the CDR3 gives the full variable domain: DSGVTQTPKHLITATGQRVTLRCSPRSGDLSVYWYQQSLDQGLQFLIQYYNGEERAKGNILERFSAQQFPDLHSELNLSSLELGDSALYFCASSPRAQGIVYGYTFGSGTRLTVV.

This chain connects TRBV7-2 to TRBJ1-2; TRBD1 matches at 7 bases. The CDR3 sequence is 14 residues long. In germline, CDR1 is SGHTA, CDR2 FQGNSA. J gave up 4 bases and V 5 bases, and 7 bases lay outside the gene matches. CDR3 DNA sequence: TGTGCCAGCAGCATTCAGGGGGGTAGCTATGGCTACACCTTC. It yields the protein CASSIQGGSYGYTF.

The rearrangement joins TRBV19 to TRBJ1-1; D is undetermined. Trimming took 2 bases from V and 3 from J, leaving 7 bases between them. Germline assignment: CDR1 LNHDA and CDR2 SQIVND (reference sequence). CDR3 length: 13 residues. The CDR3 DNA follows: TGTGCCAGTAGTATACAGGCGTACACTGAAGCTTTCTTT. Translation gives CASSIQAYTEAFF.

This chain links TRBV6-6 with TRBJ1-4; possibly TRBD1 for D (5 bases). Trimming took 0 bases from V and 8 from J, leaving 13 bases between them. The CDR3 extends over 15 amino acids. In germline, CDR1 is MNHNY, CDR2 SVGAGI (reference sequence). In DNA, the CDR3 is TGTGCCAGCAGTTACTCGGCGGGGTGGGACGAAAAACTGTTTTTT. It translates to CASSYSAGWDEKLFF.

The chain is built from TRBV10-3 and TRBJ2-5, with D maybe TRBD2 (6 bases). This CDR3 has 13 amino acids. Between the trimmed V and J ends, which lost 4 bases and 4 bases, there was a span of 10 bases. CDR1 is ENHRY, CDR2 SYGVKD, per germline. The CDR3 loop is CAISAAGGETQYF. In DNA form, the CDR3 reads TGTGCCATCAGTGCCGCCGGGGGAGAGACCCAGTACTTC.

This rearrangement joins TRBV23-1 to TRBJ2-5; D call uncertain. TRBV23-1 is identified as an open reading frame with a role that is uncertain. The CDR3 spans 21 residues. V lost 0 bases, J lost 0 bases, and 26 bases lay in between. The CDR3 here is CASSQSVMVSEVLCNQETQYF. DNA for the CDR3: TGCGCCAGCAGTCAATCGGTCATGGTCTCTGAGGTACTGTGTAACCAAGAGACCCAGTACTTC.